This T cell receptor beta chain was recovered during a study of cytomegalovirus exposure and HLA in healthy donors. 60 Vbeta and 13 Jbeta primers were used in PCR. The method was immunoSEQ multiplex PCR; TCRdb's version includes in-frame clones alone and lacks a portion of them. Of 85,000 to 120,000 clones listed, 60% to 80% are singletons. V shed 5 bases and J 4 bases; nucleotides not matched to a gene: 5. The CDR3 runs 14 residues. Germline CDR1 is KGHSH and CDR2 is LQKENI. V gene TRBV18 combines with J gene TRBJ1-1; 9 bases match TRBD1. Input material: PBMCs. This TCR was sampled from a boy aged 5-17 years in good health and CMV-seronegative. CDR3 amino acids: CASSTGQGGTEAFF. The CDR3 bases are TGTGCCAGCTCAACGGGACAGGGAGGCACTGAAGCTTTCTTT.